This T cell receptor (beta chain) was profiled in a study of blood T cells in healthy people across ages. Whole-study results and caveats: The recorded TCR beta diversity per million T cells decreased in a roughly linear manner with age. A strong correlation was found between TCR beta diversity and the percentage of naive T cells.

Primed by a sample-barcoded 5' primer and a J-beta primer mix, a second PCR proceeded for roughly 6 to 12 cycles. TCRdb ran MiXCR on the 5' RACE reads and lists one entry per CDR3 protein. Of 700,000 or so distinct CDR3 sequences detected, over 40% appear once; the ten largest clones hold 25% to 35%. The V and J ends lost 4 bases and 4 bases respectively, with 9 bases between them. Germline lookup yields CDR1 ENHRY and CDR2 SYGVKD. This CDR3 comprises 13 residues. As for this clonotype: Its antigen is not identified.

The sequencing input was blood. The chain recombines TRBV10-3 with TRBJ2-3, with D perhaps matching TRBD1 (6 bases). This TCR was recovered from a man at least 80 years old in good health. The CDR3 DNA sequence: TGTGCCATCAGTGGGAACAGGGCAGATACGCAGTATTTT. It yields the protein CAISGNRADTQYF.